This T cell receptor beta chain was identified in a study of identical twins. In germline, CDR1 is MNHEY, CDR2 SMNVEV (reference sequence). The CDR3 has 15 residues. The V end lost 1 base, the J end lost 5 bases, and 15 bases lay between the germline ends. TCRdb independently ran MiXCR on the 5' RACE reads; one entry per CDR3 protein. Seen here are 1.5 million or so distinct CDR3 sequences, under 35% observed once, and the top ten hold about 0.27%. The chain links TRBV27 to TRBJ2-7, with a weak D call TRBD2 (5 bases). Material: cord blood. This TCR derives from a newborn girl in good health. CDR3 region: CASSLFPGPGNEQYF. CDR3 DNA sequence: TGTGCCAGCAGTTTATTTCCCGGGCCCGGGAACGAGCAGTACTTC.